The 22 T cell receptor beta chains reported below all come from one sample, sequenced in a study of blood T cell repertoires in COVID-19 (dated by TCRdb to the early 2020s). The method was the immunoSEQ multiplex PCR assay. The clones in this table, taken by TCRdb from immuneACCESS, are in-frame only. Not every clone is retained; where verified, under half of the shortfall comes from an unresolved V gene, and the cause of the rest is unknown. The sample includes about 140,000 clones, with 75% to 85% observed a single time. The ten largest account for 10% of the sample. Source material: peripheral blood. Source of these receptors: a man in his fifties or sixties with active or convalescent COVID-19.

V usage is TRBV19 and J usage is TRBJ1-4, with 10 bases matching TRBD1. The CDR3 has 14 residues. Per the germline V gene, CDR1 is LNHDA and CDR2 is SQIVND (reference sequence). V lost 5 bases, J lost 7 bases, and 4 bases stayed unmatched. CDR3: CASSVGQGTEKLFF. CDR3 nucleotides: TGTGCCAGTAGTGTGGGACAGGGGACTGAAAAACTGTTTTTT.

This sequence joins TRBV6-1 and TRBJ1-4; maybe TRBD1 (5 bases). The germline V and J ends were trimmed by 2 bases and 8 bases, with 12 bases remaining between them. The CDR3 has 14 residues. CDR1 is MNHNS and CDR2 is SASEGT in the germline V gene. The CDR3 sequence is CASSEYAGREKLFF. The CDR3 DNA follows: TGTGCCAGCAGTGAATATGCAGGGAGGGAAAAACTGTTTTTT.

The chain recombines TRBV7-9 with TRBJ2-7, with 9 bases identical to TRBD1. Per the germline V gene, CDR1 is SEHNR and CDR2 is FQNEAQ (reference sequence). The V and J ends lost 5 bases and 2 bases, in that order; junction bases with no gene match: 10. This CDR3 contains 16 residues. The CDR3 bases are TGTGCCAGCAGCGTACTTCCGGGACAGGGAACCTACGAGCAGTACGTC. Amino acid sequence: CASSVLPGQGTYEQYV.

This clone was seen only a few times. CDR3 nucleotide sequence: TGTGCCAGCAGCTTACCACCTGGGACAGAGTATAATTCACCCCTCCACTTT. Protein product: CASSLPPGTEYNSPLHF. The V call is TRBV7-2, the J call TRBJ1-6, with TRBD1 matching 7 bases. This CDR3 contains 17 residues. The germline gives CDR1 SGHTA, CDR2 FQGNSA. After removal of 2 bases from V and 4 bases from J, the junction contained 8 bases not matched to a gene.

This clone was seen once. The DNA of the CDR3 is TGTGCCAGCTCACCACCGGAAAGGGGGAAGGGAGATACGCAGTATTTT. Its translation is CASSPPERGKGDTQYF. The chain is built from TRBV18 and TRBJ2-3; perhaps TRBD1 as D (6 bases). The CDR3 sequence is 16 residues long. V lost 0 bases and J 5 bases, leaving 15 bases between the germline ends. Per germline, CDR1 KGHSH and CDR2 LQKENI.

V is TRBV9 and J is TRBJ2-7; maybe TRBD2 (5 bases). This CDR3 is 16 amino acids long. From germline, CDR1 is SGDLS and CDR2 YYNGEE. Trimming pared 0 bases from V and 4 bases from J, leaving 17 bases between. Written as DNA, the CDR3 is TGTGCCAGCAGCGTAGCTGAGGGCGCGAGCTTGTACGAGCAGTACTTC. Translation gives CASSVAEGASLYEQYF.

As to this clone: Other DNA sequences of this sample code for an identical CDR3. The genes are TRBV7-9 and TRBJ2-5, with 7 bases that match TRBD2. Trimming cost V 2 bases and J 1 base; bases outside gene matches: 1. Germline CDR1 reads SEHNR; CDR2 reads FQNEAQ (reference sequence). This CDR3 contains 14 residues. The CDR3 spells CASSLSSGQETQYF. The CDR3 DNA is TGTGCCAGCAGCTTATCTAGCGGCCAAGAGACCCAGTACTTC.

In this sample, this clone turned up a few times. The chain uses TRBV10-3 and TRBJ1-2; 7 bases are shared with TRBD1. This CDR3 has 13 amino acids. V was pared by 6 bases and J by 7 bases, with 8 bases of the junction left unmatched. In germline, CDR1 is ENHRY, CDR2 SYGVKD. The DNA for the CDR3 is TGTGCCATCAGGGAACAGGGGATGGGTGGCTACACCTTC. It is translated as CAIREQGMGGYTF.

CDR3 nucleotides: TGTGCCAGCAGCTTAACATCTAACTATGGCTACACCTTC. This gives the protein CASSLTSNYGYTF. This chain connects TRBV7-9 to TRBJ1-2; no clear D gene. This CDR3 contains 13 residues. The V and J ends lost 2 bases and 0 bases respectively, with 4 bases between them. The germline V gene has CDR1 SEHNR and CDR2 FQNEAQ (reference sequence).

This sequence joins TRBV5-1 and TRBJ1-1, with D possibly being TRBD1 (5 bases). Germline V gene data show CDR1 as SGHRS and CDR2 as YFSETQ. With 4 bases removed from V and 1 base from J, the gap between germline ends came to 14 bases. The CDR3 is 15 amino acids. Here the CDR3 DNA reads TGCGCCAGCAGCGTGCTTGGAGGGGCGAACACTGAAGCTTTCTTT. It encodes CASSVLGGANTEAFF.

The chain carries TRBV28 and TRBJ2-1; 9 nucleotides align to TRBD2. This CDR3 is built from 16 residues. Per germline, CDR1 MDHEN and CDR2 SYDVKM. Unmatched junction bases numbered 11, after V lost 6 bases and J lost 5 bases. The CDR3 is CASSPRAGGPDNEQFF. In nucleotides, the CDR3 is TGTGCCAGCAGCCCCAGGGCGGGAGGGCCTGACAATGAGCAGTTCTTC.

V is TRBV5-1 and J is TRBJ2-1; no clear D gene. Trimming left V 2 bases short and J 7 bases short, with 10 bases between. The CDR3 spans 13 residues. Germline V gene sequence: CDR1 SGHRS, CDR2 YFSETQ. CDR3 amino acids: CASSFAEWNEQFF. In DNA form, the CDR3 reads TGCGCCAGCAGCTTCGCGGAGTGGAATGAGCAGTTCTTC.

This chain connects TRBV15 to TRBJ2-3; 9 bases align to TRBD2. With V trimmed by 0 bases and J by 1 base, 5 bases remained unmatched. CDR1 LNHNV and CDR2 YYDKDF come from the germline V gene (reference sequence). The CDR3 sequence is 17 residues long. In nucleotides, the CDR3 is TGTGCCACCAGCAGAGATCTGGCGGGGGGGGGCACAGATACGCAGTATTTT. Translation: CATSRDLAGGGTDTQYF.

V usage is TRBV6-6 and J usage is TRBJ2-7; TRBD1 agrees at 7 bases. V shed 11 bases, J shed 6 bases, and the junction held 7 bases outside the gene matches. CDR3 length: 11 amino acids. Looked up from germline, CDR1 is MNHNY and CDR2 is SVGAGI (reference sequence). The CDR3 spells CAGKTGFEQYF. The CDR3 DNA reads TGTGCCGGAAAGACAGGGTTCGAGCAGTACTTC.

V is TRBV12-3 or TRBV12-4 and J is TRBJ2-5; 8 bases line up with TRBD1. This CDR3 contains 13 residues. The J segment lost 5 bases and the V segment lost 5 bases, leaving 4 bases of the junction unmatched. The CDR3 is CASSRTGRETQYF. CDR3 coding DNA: TGTGCCAGCAGTCGGACAGGGAGGGAGACCCAGTACTTC.

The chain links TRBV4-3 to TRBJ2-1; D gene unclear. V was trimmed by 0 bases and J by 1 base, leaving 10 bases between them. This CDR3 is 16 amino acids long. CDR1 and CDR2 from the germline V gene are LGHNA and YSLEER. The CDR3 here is CASSQDSYASYNEQFF. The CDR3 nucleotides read TGCGCCAGCAGCCAAGATAGTTACGCATCCTACAATGAGCAGTTCTTC.

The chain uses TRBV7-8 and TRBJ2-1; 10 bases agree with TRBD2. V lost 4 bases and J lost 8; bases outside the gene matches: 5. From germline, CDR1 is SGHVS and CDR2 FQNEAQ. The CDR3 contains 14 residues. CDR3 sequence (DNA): TGTGCCAGCAGCTCAAGCGGGGGGGCGTATGAGCAGTTCTTC. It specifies CASSSSGGAYEQFF.

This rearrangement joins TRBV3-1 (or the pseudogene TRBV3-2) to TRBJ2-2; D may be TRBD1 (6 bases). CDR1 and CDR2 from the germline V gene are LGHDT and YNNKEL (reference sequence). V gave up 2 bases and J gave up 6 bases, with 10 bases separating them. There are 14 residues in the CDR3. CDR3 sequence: CASSQQQGAGELFF. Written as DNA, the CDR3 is TGTGCCAGCAGCCAACAACAGGGTGCCGGGGAGCTGTTTTTT.

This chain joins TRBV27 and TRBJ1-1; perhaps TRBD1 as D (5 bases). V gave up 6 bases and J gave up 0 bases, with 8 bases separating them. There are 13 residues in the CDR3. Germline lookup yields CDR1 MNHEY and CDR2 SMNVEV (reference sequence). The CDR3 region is CASSTGMNTEAFF. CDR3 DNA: TGTGCCAGCAGCACAGGCATGAACACTGAAGCTTTCTTT.

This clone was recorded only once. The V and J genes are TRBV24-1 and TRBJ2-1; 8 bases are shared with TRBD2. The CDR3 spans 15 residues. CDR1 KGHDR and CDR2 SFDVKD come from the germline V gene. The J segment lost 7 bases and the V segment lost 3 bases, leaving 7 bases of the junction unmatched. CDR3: CATSDGAGVRNEQFF. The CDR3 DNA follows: TGTGCCACCAGTGATGGAGCGGGAGTTCGAAATGAGCAGTTCTTC.

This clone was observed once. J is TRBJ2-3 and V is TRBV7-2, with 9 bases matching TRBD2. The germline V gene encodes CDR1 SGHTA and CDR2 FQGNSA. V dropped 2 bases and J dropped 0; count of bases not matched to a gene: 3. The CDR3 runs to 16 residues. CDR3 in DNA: TGTGCCAGCAGCTTATTAGCGGGAGTCAGCACAGATACGCAGTATTTT. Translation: CASSLLAGVSTDTQYF.

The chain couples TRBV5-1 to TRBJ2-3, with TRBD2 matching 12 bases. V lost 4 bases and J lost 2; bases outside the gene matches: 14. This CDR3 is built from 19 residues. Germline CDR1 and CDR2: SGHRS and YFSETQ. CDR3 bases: TGCGCCAGCAGCCGCGGACATCGACTAGCGGGGGACTTCACAGATACGCAGTATTTT. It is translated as CASSRGHRLAGDFTDTQYF.